The TCR beta chain under discussion was sequenced for a study of blood T cells in healthy people across ages. Peripheral blood, roughly 11 milliliters per donor, was collected. Isolation of PBMCs gave at least 6 million cells per sample. Findings and caveats of the study: Older age coincided with a roughly linear decline in TCR beta diversity per million T cells.

PCR was performed a second time for about 7 to 11 cycles using a sample-barcoded 5' primer and a J-beta primer mix. TCRdb re-called the 5' RACE reads with MiXCR, one entry per CDR3 protein. This table has hundreds of thousands of distinct CDR3 sequences, roughly a quarter appearing once. This clonotype has just a few counts. What it recognizes is unknown. The germline V gene encodes CDR1 SGHRS and CDR2 YFSETQ. The trim removed 4 bases at V and 2 bases at J, leaving 7 bases unmatched. This CDR3 is built from 17 residues. This sample was also put to use in a study of T cells of mothers and their children. That source reports: The extracted RNA was employed in its entirety for cDNA synthesis, at 1.5 ug per 15 ul.

The specimen sequenced was blood. The chain has TRBV5-1 and TRBJ2-1, with 12 bases identical to TRBD2. The receptor's source is a boy between 2 and 10 years old in good health. This CDR3 reads CASSVRTSGVTYNEQFF. For the CDR3, the DNA is TGCGCCAGCAGCGTCCGGACTAGCGGGGTTACCTACAATGAGCAGTTCTTC.